This note documents a single TCR beta chain sequence. This sample is drawn from a study of blood T cell repertoires in COVID-19. Participants were aged about 18 to 100 years from about 25 US areas. Participant-given clinical history determined each cohort assignment. Two negative PCRs, clearance, or symptom resolution had been documented for recovered Cohort 3 donors. As processed by the authors: Counts of nucleated cells, estimated from reference gene primer amplification, were obtained. Using immunoSEQ multiplex PCR, the repertoire was profiled, and TCRdb retains in-frame clones only, with some absent. V and J calls plus clone size are reproduced from that table; the DNA served to infer D and trimming. The profile shows hundreds of thousands of clones, less than 90% of them singletons. This TCR was recovered from a woman aged 40 to 50 who had recovered from COVID-19. Sequenced input: PBMCs or T cells enriched from blood (not recorded which).

The CDR3 loop is CASTFGLEDTQYF. In DNA form, the CDR3 reads TGTGCCAGCACTTTCGGACTAGAGGATACGCAGTATTTT. The gene calls are TRBV9 and TRBJ2-3; 7 bases are a match to TRBD2. CDR1 SGDLS and CDR2 YYNGEE come from the germline V gene. CDR3 length: 13 residues. With 6 bases clipped from V and 6 bases from J, the junction kept 7 bases outside the gene matches.